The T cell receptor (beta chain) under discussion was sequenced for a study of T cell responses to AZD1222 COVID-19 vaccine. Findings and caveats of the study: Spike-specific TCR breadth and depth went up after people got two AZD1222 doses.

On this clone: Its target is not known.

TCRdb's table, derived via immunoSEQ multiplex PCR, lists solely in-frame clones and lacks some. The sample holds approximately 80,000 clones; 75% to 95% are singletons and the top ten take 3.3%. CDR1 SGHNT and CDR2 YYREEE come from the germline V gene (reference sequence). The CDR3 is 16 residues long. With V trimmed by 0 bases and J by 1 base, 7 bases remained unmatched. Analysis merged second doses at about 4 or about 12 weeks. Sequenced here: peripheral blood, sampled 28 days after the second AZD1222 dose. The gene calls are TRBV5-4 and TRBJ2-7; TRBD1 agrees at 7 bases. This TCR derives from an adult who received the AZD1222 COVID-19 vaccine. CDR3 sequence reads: CASSLVRDRVSYEQYF. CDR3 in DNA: TGTGCCAGCAGCTTGGTAAGGGACAGAGTTTCCTACGAGCAGTACTTC.